These 19 T cell receptor beta chains came from one sample sequenced in a study of blood T cell repertoires in COVID-19. Profiling relied on immunoSEQ multiplex PCR, and the TCRdb table lists in-frame clones only, not all of them. This repertoire shows 150,000 to 200,000 clones, approximately 83% found once; its top ten account for 13%. The source material was PBMCs or T cells enriched from blood (not recorded which). The receptor source for this set is a woman aged 55 to 70 who had recovered from COVID-19.

V and J are TRBV5-1 and TRBJ1-2, with TRBD1 matching over 11 bases. V lost 4 bases and J lost 8; bases outside the gene matches: 4. CDR1 SGHRS and CDR2 YFSETQ come from the germline V gene. This CDR3 spans 13 amino acids. Here the CDR3 reads CASSPGQGVGYTF. CDR3 DNA sequence: TGCGCCAGCAGCCCGGGACAGGGGGTCGGCTACACCTTC. Combining the CDR3 with reference TRBV5-1 and TRBJ1-2 gives the whole variable domain KAGVTQTPRYLIKTRGQQVTLSCSPISGHRSVSWYQQTPGQGLQFLFEYFSETQRNKGNFPGRFSGRQFSNSRSEMNVSTLELGDSALYLCASSPGQGVGYTFGSGTRLTVV.

This rearrangement joins TRBV27 to TRBJ2-7; TRBD1 matches 8 bases. The junction had 5 bases not matched to a gene; V was cut back by 4 bases and J by 3 bases. The germline gives CDR1 MNHEY, CDR2 SMNVEV (reference sequence). The CDR3 sequence is 14 residues long. The CDR3 nucleotides read TGTGCCAGCAGTTCCGGGACAGGTCGCTACGAGCAGTACTTC. Its protein is CASSSGTGRYEQYF.

CDR3 region: CASGSFGGKEKGAFF. The CDR3 DNA sequence: TGTGCCAGCGGGTCGTTTGGGGGCAAAGAGAAAGGAGCTTTCTTT. The chain links TRBV28 to TRBJ1-1; weak D call: TRBD1 (6 bases). Trimming removed 8 bases at V and 10 bases at J, with 26 bases between. Germline assignment: CDR1 MDHEN and CDR2 SYDVKM. The CDR3 is 15 residues long.

J is TRBJ2-1 and V is TRBV19; 8 bases align to TRBD2. CDR1 is LNHDA and CDR2 is SQIVND in the germline V gene (reference sequence). The CDR3 is made up of 15 amino acids. V lost 7 bases and J lost 4; bases outside the gene matches: 9. The CDR3 DNA sequence: TGTGCCAGTAATCGGGCGGGAGGCTTTTACAATGAGCAGTTCTTC. Its protein is CASNRAGGFYNEQFF.

The V gene is TRBV6-5, the J gene TRBJ2-5, with TRBD1 matching 10 bases. This CDR3 comprises 14 residues. Germline V gives CDR1 MNHEY, CDR2 SVGAGI. J gave up 4 bases and V 2 bases, and 1 base lay outside the gene matches. CDR3 DNA sequence: TGTGCCAGCAGTTACGACAGGGGGCTAGAGACCCAGTACTTC. Its translation is CASSYDRGLETQYF.

In nucleotides, the CDR3 is TGCGCCAGCAGTGAGTCCGGGACAGCTGGAAACACCATATATTTT. Its protein is CASSESGTAGNTIYF. V gene TRBV10-1 combines with J gene TRBJ1-3, with TRBD1 identical over 7 bases. Germline CDR1 and CDR2: WNHNN and SYGVQD (reference sequence). V was clipped by 0 bases and J by 2 bases; unmatched bases: 1. CDR3 length: 15 amino acids.

The chain employs TRBV10-3 and TRBJ1-4; possible D gene TRBD1, 6 bases. The germline V and J ends were trimmed by 8 bases and 8 bases, with 15 bases remaining between them. This CDR3 has 13 residues. Germline assignment: CDR1 ENHRY and CDR2 SYGVKD. The CDR3 nucleotides are TGTGCCATCTCCGGGACACCGGAGGAAAAACTGTTTTTT. Its translation: CAISGTPEEKLFF.

The chain is built from TRBV28 and TRBJ2-7; D gene uncertain. Between the trimmed V and J ends, which lost 5 bases and 0 bases, there was a span of 2 bases. This CDR3 has 11 amino acids. CDR1 MDHEN and CDR2 SYDVKM come from the germline V gene. The CDR3 DNA reads TGTGCCAGCAGTCACTCCTACGAGCAGTACTTC. Encoded protein: CASSHSYEQYF.

The rearrangement uses TRBV5-1 and TRBJ1-2; TRBD1 aligns across 7 bases. This CDR3 comprises 17 residues. The junction had 14 bases not matched to a gene; V was cut back by 0 bases and J by 6 bases. The germline CDR1 and CDR2 sequences are SGHRS and YFSETQ. As DNA, the CDR3 is TGCGCCAGCAGCTTGGCCGGTGACAGGGCGGTTCTCGATGGCTACACCTTC. Translating gives CASSLAGDRAVLDGYTF. Full variable domain (rest looked up from reference TRBV5-1 and TRBJ1-2): KAGVTQTPRYLIKTRGQQVTLSCSPISGHRSVSWYQQTPGQGLQFLFEYFSETQRNKGNFPGRFSGRQFSNSRSEMNVSTLELGDSALYLCASSLAGDRAVLDGYTFGSGTRLTVV.

This clone is a singleton in its sample. The V and J genes are TRBV5-1 and TRBJ2-5; no firm D call. The V end was cut by 0 bases, the J end by 5 bases, with 8 bases between. The CDR3 consists of 13 residues. The germline V gene encodes CDR1 SGHRS and CDR2 YFSETQ. The CDR3 sequence: CASSLVETETQYF. The CDR3 DNA is TGCGCCAGCAGCTTGGTAGAAACTGAGACCCAGTACTTC.

This chain connects TRBV27 to TRBJ1-5, with D possibly being TRBD1 (6 bases). Per germline, CDR1 MNHEY and CDR2 SMNVEV (reference sequence). V was cut by 5 bases and J by 0 bases, with 23 bases left in between. The CDR3 loop spans 19 amino acids. The CDR3 DNA sequence: TGTGCCAGCAGTCCCGGGACAACCGAGGAAGCTTATAGCAATCAGCCCCAGCATTTT. Its translation is CASSPGTTEEAYSNQPQHF.

The chain couples TRBV20-1 to TRBJ2-7; 7 nucleotides line up with TRBD2. The CDR3 is made up of 14 amino acids. V lost 3 bases to trimming and J lost 4 bases; unmatched junction nucleotides: 9. Germline CDR1 DFQATT, CDR2 SNEGSKA (reference sequence). The CDR3 coding sequence is TGCAGTGCTAGTCCCGAGGGAGGGAGGTACGAGCAGTACTTC. The encoded protein is CSASPEGGRYEQYF.

The genes are TRBV25-1 and TRBJ2-2; TRBD2 agrees at 13 bases. Trimming at V came to 4 bases and at J to 7 bases, leaving 9 bases not matched to a gene. The CDR3 has 17 amino acids. Per germline, CDR1 MGHDK and CDR2 SYGVNS. Here the CDR3 reads CASSAALAGGPGGELFF. DNA for the CDR3: TGTGCCAGCAGTGCCGCACTAGCGGGGGGGCCTGGCGGGGAGCTGTTTTTT.

The CDR3 DNA is TGTGCCAGCAGTTATGTCCGTGACACTGAAGCTTTCTTT. Amino acids: CASSYVRDTEAFF. V usage is TRBV6-5 and J usage is TRBJ1-1; the D is unclear. CDR1 and CDR2 from the germline V gene are MNHEY and SVGAGI. CDR3 length: 13 residues. V dropped 3 bases and J dropped 3 bases, with 8 bases sitting between them.

This chain joins TRBV29-1 and TRBJ1-2; D is unresolved. The germline V and J ends were trimmed by 6 bases and 4 bases, with 15 bases remaining between them. This CDR3 spans 13 amino acids. CDR1 is SQVTM, CDR2 ANQGSEA, per germline. DNA for the CDR3: TGCAGCGTGACTGCGACCTCCTCCTATGGCTACACCTTC. Translating gives CSVTATSSYGYTF.

The chain links TRBV11-2 to TRBJ1-2, with 8 nucleotides matching TRBD1. V lost 7 bases to trimming and J lost 3 bases; unmatched junction nucleotides: 13. Germline V gene lookup returns CDR1 SGHAT and CDR2 FQNNGV. The CDR3 loop spans 16 amino acids. CDR3 bases: TGTGCCAGCAAGATCCCGTTCAGGGGGCAAGACTATGGCTACACCTTC. It codes for CASKIPFRGQDYGYTF.

This clone was seen a handful of times. This sequence joins TRBV6-5 and TRBJ1-2; D is perhaps TRBD1 (5 bases). This CDR3 contains 14 residues. Germline CDR1 is MNHEY and CDR2 is SVGAGI. Trimming took off 6 bases at V and 4 bases at J, with 15 bases between the two ends. The CDR3 DNA reads as TGTGCCAGCAGCCGGAGACAGATCTCCTATGGCTACACCTTC. Protein sequence: CASSRRQISYGYTF.

The V gene is TRBV7-9, the J gene TRBJ2-1; maybe TRBD1 (6 bases). In germline, CDR1 is SEHNR, CDR2 FQNEAQ (reference sequence). CDR3 length: 15 amino acids. Trimming took 7 bases from V and 4 from J, leaving 17 bases between them. In nucleotides, the CDR3 is TGTGCCAGCACCAGGTCTACTGGACAGTACAATGAGCAGTTCTTC. This gives the protein CASTRSTGQYNEQFF. The full variable domain, its missing parts supplied by reference TRBV7-9 and TRBJ2-1, is DTGVSQNPRHKITKRGQNVTFRCDPISEHNRLYWYRQTLGQGPEFLTYFQNEAQLEKSRLLSDRFSAERPKGSFSTLEIQRTEQGDSAMYLCASTRSTGQYNEQFFGPGTRLTVL.

This clone was detected only a few times. V usage is TRBV27 and J usage is TRBJ1-6; D remains ambiguous. V lost 4 bases, J lost 9 bases, and 10 bases lay in between. There are 13 residues in the CDR3. Germline V gene sequence: CDR1 MNHEY, CDR2 SMNVEV (reference sequence). This CDR3 reads CASSWAAPSPLHF. The CDR3 nucleotides are TGTGCCAGCAGTTGGGCAGCCCCTTCACCCCTCCACTTT.